These 2 T cell receptor beta chains were sequenced from one sample in a study of control samples from healthy donors and cancer patients. Only in-frame clones appear in the TCRdb table, and some are missing; sequencing was by immunoSEQ multiplex PCR. The table records just over 150,000 clones, 70% to 90% of them present only once. Sequencing input: blood. The receptors were gathered from a man aged 25 to 45 in good health.

The J gene is TRBJ2-3, the V gene TRBV7-3, with 8 bases that match TRBD1. The CDR3 extends over 16 amino acids. CDR1 SGHTA and CDR2 FQGTGA come from the germline V gene. The V and J ends lost 1 base and 3 bases, in that order; junction bases with no gene match: 6. The CDR3 here is CASSLRAGGGTDTQYF. CDR3 bases: TGTGCCAGCAGCTTAAGAGCAGGGGGCGGAACAGATACGCAGTATTTT.

The chain combines TRBV29-1 with TRBJ1-3; no firm D call. Germline assignment: CDR1 SQVTM and CDR2 ANQGSEA. The V and J ends lost 6 bases and 7 bases respectively, with 10 bases between them. The length of the CDR3 is 11 residues. As DNA, the CDR3 is TGCAGCGTGGCGGGCCTCAACACCATATATTTT. It encodes CSVAGLNTIYF. Full variable domain (rest looked up from reference TRBV29-1 and TRBJ1-3): SAVISQKPSRDICQRGTSLTIQCQVDSQVTMMFWYRQQPGQSLTLIATANQGSEATYESGFVIDKFPISRPNLTFSTLTVSNMSPEDSSIYLCSVAGLNTIYFGEGSWLTVV.